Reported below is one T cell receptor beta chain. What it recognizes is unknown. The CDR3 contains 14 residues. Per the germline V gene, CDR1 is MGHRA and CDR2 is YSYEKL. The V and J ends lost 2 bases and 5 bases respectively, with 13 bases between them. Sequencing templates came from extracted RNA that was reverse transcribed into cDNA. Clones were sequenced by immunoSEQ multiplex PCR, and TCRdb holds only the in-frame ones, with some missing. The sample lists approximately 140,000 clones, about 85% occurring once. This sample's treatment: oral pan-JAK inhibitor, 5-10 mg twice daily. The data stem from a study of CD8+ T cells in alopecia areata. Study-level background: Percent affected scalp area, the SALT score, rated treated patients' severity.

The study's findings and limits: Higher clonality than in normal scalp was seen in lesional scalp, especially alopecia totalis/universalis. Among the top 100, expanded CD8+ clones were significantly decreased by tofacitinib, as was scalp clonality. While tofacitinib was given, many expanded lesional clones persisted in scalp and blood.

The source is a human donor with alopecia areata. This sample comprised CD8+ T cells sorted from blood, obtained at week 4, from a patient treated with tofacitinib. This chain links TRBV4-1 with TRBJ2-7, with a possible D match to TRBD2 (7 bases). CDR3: CASSQTGEGDEQYF. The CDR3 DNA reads TGCGCCAGCAGCCAAACCGGGGAGGGGGACGAGCAGTACTTC.